A single sample is the source of the 32 T cell receptor beta chains below, sequenced in a study of cytomegalovirus exposure and HLA in healthy donors. 60 Vbeta and 13 Jbeta primers were used in PCR. Libraries were prepared by immunoSEQ multiplex PCR; TCRdb keeps only in-frame clonotypes and omits some of them. Here the sample table reports under 200,000 clones. The sequenced sample was PBMCs. Receptors originate from a man aged 25-40 years in good health and CMV-seronegative.

The genes are TRBV11-2 and TRBJ2-1; 9 nucleotides match TRBD2. This CDR3 comprises 15 residues. The V segment lost 5 bases and the J segment 3 bases; nucleotides outside the gene matches: 5. Germline CDR1 is SGHAT and CDR2 is FQNNGV. CDR3 nucleotide sequence: TGTGCCAGCAGCCGAATAGCGGGAGTCTACAATGAGCAGTTCTTC. This sequence encodes CASSRIAGVYNEQFF.

V gene TRBV19 combines with J gene TRBJ2-1; 8 bases agree with TRBD1. Germline CDR1 reads LNHDA; CDR2 reads SQIVND (reference sequence). CDR3 size: 16 residues. V gave up 0 bases and J gave up 4 bases; unmatched junction bases: 5. The chain's CDR3 is CASSIDRDRRYNEQFF. DNA of the CDR3: TGTGCCAGTAGTATAGATCGGGACAGGAGATACAATGAGCAGTTCTTC.

V gene TRBV29-1 combines with J gene TRBJ1-2; D call uncertain. The germline V gene encodes CDR1 SQVTM and CDR2 ANQGSEA. Trimming left V 4 bases short and J 4 bases short, with 13 bases between. The CDR3 loop spans 13 amino acids. The CDR3 DNA reads as TGCAGCGTTGTACCCCCACCGGGCTATGGCTACACCTTC. This sequence encodes CSVVPPPGYGYTF.

The chain's CDR3 is CAWDDSGRQETQYF. The CDR3 nucleotides are TGTGCCTGGGACGATAGCGGGAGACAAGAGACCCAGTACTTC. The gene calls are TRBV30 and TRBJ2-5, with TRBD2 matching 9 bases. Germline loops: CDR1 GTSNPN, CDR2 SVGIG (reference sequence). This CDR3 has 14 amino acids. V shed 5 bases and J 2 bases; nucleotides not matched to a gene: 6.

The chain has TRBV10-3 and TRBJ2-1, with 9 bases that match TRBD2. V lost 6 bases and J lost 5; bases outside the gene matches: 8. The CDR3 extends over 15 amino acids. CDR1 ENHRY and CDR2 SYGVKD come from the germline V gene. CDR3 protein: CAIRYSGREDNEQFF. CDR3 bases: TGTGCCATCAGGTATAGCGGGAGAGAGGACAATGAGCAGTTCTTC.

The chain uses TRBV18 and TRBJ1-5; weak D call: TRBD1 (6 bases). V was pared by 1 base and J by 7 bases, with 14 bases between. The CDR3 is made up of 15 amino acids. Per the germline V gene, CDR1 is KGHSH and CDR2 is LQKENI. The CDR3 loop reads CASSPRGGAGQPQHF. In DNA, the CDR3 is TGTGCCAGCTCACCACGGGGGGGGGCAGGACAGCCCCAGCATTTT.

The chain carries TRBV4-1 and TRBJ1-4, with D perhaps TRBD1 (6 bases). The V end was cut by 3 bases, the J end by 6 bases, with 20 bases between. The CDR3 loop spans 17 amino acids. Germline V gene data show CDR1 as MGHRA and CDR2 as YSYEKL. CDR3 residues: CASSQRPLAGAHEKLFF. CDR3 in DNA: TGCGCCAGCAGCCAGAGGCCCTTGGCAGGGGCACATGAAAAACTGTTTTTT.

The genes are TRBV10-1 and TRBJ2-7, with 10 bases fitting TRBD1. Germline values: CDR1 WNHNN, CDR2 SYGVQD (reference sequence). This CDR3 contains 14 residues. V dropped 5 bases and J dropped 2; count of bases not matched to a gene: 3. CDR3 residues: CASSWGQGPYEQYF. DNA for the CDR3: TGCGCCAGCAGTTGGGGACAGGGGCCCTACGAGCAGTACTTC.

The J gene is TRBJ1-1, the V gene TRBV5-1; no firm D call. The V end was cut by 2 bases, the J end by 2 bases, with 7 bases between. Looked up from germline, CDR1 is SGHRS and CDR2 is YFSETQ. The CDR3 is 13 amino acids. The CDR3 spells CASSFEGNTEAFF. CDR3 DNA: TGCGCCAGCAGCTTTGAGGGAAACACTGAAGCTTTCTTT.

This chain links TRBV30 with TRBJ1-1; D not resolved. Per germline, CDR1 GTSNPN and CDR2 SVGIG (reference sequence). The CDR3 has 13 residues. V dropped 0 bases and J dropped 3 bases, with 8 bases sitting between them. CDR3 sequence: CAWSVRADTEAFF. The CDR3 DNA reads TGTGCCTGGAGTGTACGAGCGGACACTGAAGCTTTCTTT.

The CDR3 DNA sequence: TGCGCCAGCAGCCGTTCGCGAGCTAACTATGGCTACACCTTC. It translates to CASSRSRANYGYTF. The chain links TRBV5-1 to TRBJ1-2; the D is unclear. The length of the CDR3 is 14 residues. Germline assignment: CDR1 SGHRS and CDR2 YFSETQ. Deletions cut 4 bases from V and 0 bases from J, with 10 bases between.

This sequence joins TRBV29-1 and TRBJ2-1, with D possibly TRBD1 on 6 matching bases. The V gene's germline CDR1 is SQVTM and CDR2 ANQGSEA. The CDR3 has 14 amino acids. Trimming left V 5 bases short and J 0 bases short, with 11 bases between. CDR3 protein: CSVSTGYSYNEQFF. In DNA, the CDR3 is TGCAGCGTTTCAACAGGGTACTCCTACAATGAGCAGTTCTTC.

The chain links TRBV27 to TRBJ1-3; possible D gene TRBD1, 6 bases. In germline, CDR1 is MNHEY, CDR2 SMNVEV (reference sequence). The CDR3 sequence is 16 residues long. Deletions cut 6 bases from V and 4 bases from J, with 19 bases between. The CDR3 DNA sequence: TGTGCCAGCAGCCGCTGGGCAGGGGCTTCGGGAAACACCATATATTTT. It codes for CASSRWAGASGNTIYF.

This sequence joins TRBV6-1 and TRBJ1-2; tentatively, D is TRBD1 (5 bases). Per the germline V gene, CDR1 is MNHNS and CDR2 is SASEGT. CDR3 length equals 14 residues. V lost 5 bases to trimming and J lost 8 bases, with 18 bases between them. The CDR3 nucleotides read TGTGCCAGCAGTTATTCTCGCGGGGGAGAGGGCTACACCTTC. As protein: CASSYSRGGEGYTF.

This rearrangement joins TRBV7-9 to TRBJ1-3; D call uncertain. The germline V gene has CDR1 SEHNR and CDR2 FQNEAQ (reference sequence). V lost 5 bases to trimming and J lost 4 bases, with 15 bases between them. The CDR3 spans 15 residues. The CDR3: CASSAREESGNTIYF. The CDR3, as DNA: TGTGCCAGCAGCGCCCGGGAGGAATCGGGAAACACCATATATTTT.

This chain links TRBV30 with TRBJ1-2, with TRBD1 matching 9 bases. Germline assignment: CDR1 GTSNPN and CDR2 SVGIG (reference sequence). This CDR3 contains 12 residues. V gave up 7 bases and J gave up 4 bases; unmatched junction bases: 4. DNA for the CDR3: TGTGCCTTTGACAGGGGGACCTATGGCTACACCTTC. It specifies CAFDRGTYGYTF. Together with reference TRBV30 and TRBJ1-2, the CDR3 gives the full variable domain: SQTIHQWPATLVQPVGSPLSLECTVEGTSNPNLYWYRQAAGRGLQLLFYSVGIGQISSEVPQNLSASRPQDRQFILSSKKLLLSDSGFYLCAFDRGTYGYTFGSGTRLTVV.

V and J are TRBV7-9 and TRBJ1-2; 8 bases match TRBD1. Per germline, CDR1 SEHNR and CDR2 FQNEAQ (reference sequence). Trimming cost V 5 bases and J 6 bases; bases outside gene matches: 5. The CDR3 runs to 13 residues. CDR3 residues: CASSGTGENGYTF. The CDR3 DNA reads TGTGCCAGCAGCGGGACAGGAGAAAATGGCTACACCTTC.

The V gene is TRBV19, the J gene TRBJ1-2; 12 nucleotides match TRBD1. With V trimmed by 6 bases and J by 6 bases, 5 bases remained unmatched. CDR1 is LNHDA, CDR2 SQIVND, per germline (reference sequence). The CDR3 loop spans 14 amino acids. The CDR3 here is CASRAGQGAHGYTF. DNA of the CDR3: TGTGCCAGTAGGGCGGGACAGGGGGCGCATGGCTACACCTTC.

The J gene is TRBJ2-1, the V gene TRBV7-9; 8 bases align to TRBD1. Germline V CDR1 and CDR2: SEHNR, FQNEAQ (reference sequence). The J segment lost 5 bases and the V segment lost 3 bases, leaving 3 bases of the junction unmatched. The length of the CDR3 is 14 residues. The CDR3 loop is CASSFGQGDNEQFF. As DNA, the CDR3 is TGTGCCAGCAGCTTCGGACAGGGCGACAATGAGCAGTTCTTC.

The chain combines TRBV4-3 with TRBJ2-6; 7 bases are a match to TRBD1. Germline V gene data show CDR1 as LGHNA and CDR2 as YSLEER. The CDR3 contains 21 residues. V lost 2 bases to trimming and J lost 2 bases; unmatched junction nucleotides: 18. This CDR3 reads CASSQSRWSGQRIPGANVLTF. In nucleotides, the CDR3 is TGCGCCAGCAGCCAATCTCGATGGTCGGGACAGCGAATCCCTGGGGCCAACGTCCTGACTTTC.

V usage is TRBV7-2 and J usage is TRBJ1-3; TRBD1 matches 7 bases. Per the germline V gene, CDR1 is SGHTA and CDR2 is FQGNSA. The CDR3 length is 15 residues. V lost 7 bases to trimming and J lost 0 bases; unmatched junction nucleotides: 6. CDR3: CASMGQPLSGNTIYF. CDR3 in DNA: TGTGCCAGCATGGGACAGCCTCTCTCTGGAAACACCATATATTTT.

V is TRBV30 and J is TRBJ1-4; TRBD1 agrees at 10 bases. Germline CDR1 GTSNPN, CDR2 SVGIG (reference sequence). This CDR3 region has 13 residues. The trim removed 3 bases at V and 8 bases at J, leaving 3 bases unmatched. The CDR3 coding sequence is TGTGCCTGGAGGAGGGACAGGGGCGAAAAACTGTTTTTT. Translation: CAWRRDRGEKLFF.

The chain combines TRBV5-4 with TRBJ2-1, with D possibly being TRBD1 (5 bases). The CDR3 covers 13 residues. Germline V CDR1 and CDR2: SGHNT, YYREEE (reference sequence). The ends were cut back, 0 bases at V and 6 bases at J, with 7 bases in the middle. The CDR3 DNA reads as TGTGCCAGCAGCTTGGGACAGATCAATGAGCAGTTCTTC. This gives the protein CASSLGQINEQFF.

The chain uses TRBV11-3 and TRBJ1-2, with 7 bases aligning to TRBD1. CDR1 is SGHNT, CDR2 YENEEA, per germline. J was trimmed by 3 bases and V by 5 bases; bases with no gene match: 21. The CDR3 has 19 amino acids. The CDR3 region is CASSATEPKGAGGYYGYTF. The DNA of the CDR3 is TGTGCCAGCAGCGCCACCGAACCGAAAGGGGCAGGGGGGTACTATGGCTACACCTTC.

This chain links TRBV19 with TRBJ2-7, with D perhaps matching TRBD2 (5 bases). The V gene lost 3 bases and the J gene lost 2 bases, with 11 bases spanning the gap. CDR1 and CDR2 from the germline V gene are LNHDA and SQIVND (reference sequence). CDR3 length: 14 amino acids. CDR3 DNA: TGTGCCAGTAGTATTCTAGCAGGTACCTACGAGCAGTACTTC. It yields the protein CASSILAGTYEQYF.

J is TRBJ1-3 and V is TRBV28; the D is unclear. Germline V lookup: CDR1 MDHEN, CDR2 SYDVKM. The CDR3 covers 14 residues. Between the trimmed V and J ends, which lost 7 bases and 2 bases, there was a span of 12 bases. In nucleotides, the CDR3 is TGTGCCAGCACCTCCGGGGTGACTGGAAACACCATATATTTT. This translates into CASTSGVTGNTIYF.

The rearrangement uses TRBV7-9 and TRBJ1-2; D remains unclear. Germline values: CDR1 SEHNR, CDR2 FQNEAQ (reference sequence). CDR3 length: 14 residues. With 2 bases removed from V and 2 bases from J, the gap between germline ends came to 9 bases. In DNA form, the CDR3 reads TGTGCCAGCAGCTTAACTTGGAGGAACTATGGCTACACCTTC. Translation: CASSLTWRNYGYTF. Filled out from reference TRBV7-9 and TRBJ1-2, the complete variable domain reads DTGVSQNPRHKITKRGQNVTFRCDPISEHNRLYWYRQTLGQGPEFLTYFQNEAQLEKSRLLSDRFSAERPKGSFSTLEIQRTEQGDSAMYLCASSLTWRNYGYTFGSGTRLTVV.

The genes are TRBV10-3 and TRBJ1-5; 9 bases map to TRBD1. V shed 4 bases, J shed 2 bases, and the junction held 6 bases outside the gene matches. The CDR3 length is 16 residues. Per germline, CDR1 ENHRY and CDR2 SYGVKD. CDR3 residues: CAISGGQGLGNQPQHF. The DNA for the CDR3 is TGTGCCATCAGTGGGGGACAGGGTTTAGGCAATCAGCCCCAGCATTTT.

The V and J genes are TRBV18 and TRBJ2-5; 7 nucleotides agree with TRBD2. The J call may be mistaken, given a closer DNA end match to TRBJ2-7. The CDR3 sequence is 14 residues long. Looked up from germline, CDR1 is KGHSH and CDR2 is LQKENI. This CDR3 reads CASSPRGRDYEQYF. Written as DNA, the CDR3 is TGTGCCAGCTCACCCAGAGGGAGGGATTACGAGCAGTACTTC.

This rearrangement joins TRBV5-1 to TRBJ1-5, with 9 bases lining up with TRBD1. The CDR3 length is 15 residues. Germline values: CDR1 SGHRS, CDR2 YFSETQ. Trimming cost V 4 bases and J 8 bases; bases outside gene matches: 10. CDR3 sequence (DNA): TGCGCCAGCAGCACTACCGGGACAGGGTCTGAGCCCCAGCATTTT. Its translation: CASSTTGTGSEPQHF.

The V and J genes are TRBV5-8 and TRBJ1-4; no reliable D call. The V gene's germline CDR1 is SGHTS and CDR2 YDEGEE. This CDR3 is built from 15 residues. V was shortened by 4 bases and J by 5 bases, with 15 bases between the two germline ends. CDR3 nucleotides: TGTGCCAGCAGCCCCATGAGAGTCCTGAATGAAAAACTGTTTTTT. It specifies CASSPMRVLNEKLFF. The entire variable domain, with the rest obtained from reference TRBV5-8 and TRBJ1-4, is as follows: EAGVTQSPTHLIKTRGQQATLRCSPISGHTSVYWYQQALGLGLQFLLWYDEGEERNRGNFPPRFSGRQFPNYSSELNVNALELEDSALYLCASSPMRVLNEKLFFGSGTQLSVL.

The chain joins TRBV7-3 to TRBJ2-5, with D tentatively TRBD2 (6 bases). Germline lookup yields CDR1 SGHTA and CDR2 FQGTGA. This CDR3 comprises 14 residues. Trimming shortened V by 5 bases and J by 5 bases, and 15 bases separated the two germline ends. The CDR3 reads CASSPGASGETQYF. CDR3 DNA sequence: TGTGCCAGCAGCCCCGGAGCGAGCGGGGAGACCCAGTACTTC.